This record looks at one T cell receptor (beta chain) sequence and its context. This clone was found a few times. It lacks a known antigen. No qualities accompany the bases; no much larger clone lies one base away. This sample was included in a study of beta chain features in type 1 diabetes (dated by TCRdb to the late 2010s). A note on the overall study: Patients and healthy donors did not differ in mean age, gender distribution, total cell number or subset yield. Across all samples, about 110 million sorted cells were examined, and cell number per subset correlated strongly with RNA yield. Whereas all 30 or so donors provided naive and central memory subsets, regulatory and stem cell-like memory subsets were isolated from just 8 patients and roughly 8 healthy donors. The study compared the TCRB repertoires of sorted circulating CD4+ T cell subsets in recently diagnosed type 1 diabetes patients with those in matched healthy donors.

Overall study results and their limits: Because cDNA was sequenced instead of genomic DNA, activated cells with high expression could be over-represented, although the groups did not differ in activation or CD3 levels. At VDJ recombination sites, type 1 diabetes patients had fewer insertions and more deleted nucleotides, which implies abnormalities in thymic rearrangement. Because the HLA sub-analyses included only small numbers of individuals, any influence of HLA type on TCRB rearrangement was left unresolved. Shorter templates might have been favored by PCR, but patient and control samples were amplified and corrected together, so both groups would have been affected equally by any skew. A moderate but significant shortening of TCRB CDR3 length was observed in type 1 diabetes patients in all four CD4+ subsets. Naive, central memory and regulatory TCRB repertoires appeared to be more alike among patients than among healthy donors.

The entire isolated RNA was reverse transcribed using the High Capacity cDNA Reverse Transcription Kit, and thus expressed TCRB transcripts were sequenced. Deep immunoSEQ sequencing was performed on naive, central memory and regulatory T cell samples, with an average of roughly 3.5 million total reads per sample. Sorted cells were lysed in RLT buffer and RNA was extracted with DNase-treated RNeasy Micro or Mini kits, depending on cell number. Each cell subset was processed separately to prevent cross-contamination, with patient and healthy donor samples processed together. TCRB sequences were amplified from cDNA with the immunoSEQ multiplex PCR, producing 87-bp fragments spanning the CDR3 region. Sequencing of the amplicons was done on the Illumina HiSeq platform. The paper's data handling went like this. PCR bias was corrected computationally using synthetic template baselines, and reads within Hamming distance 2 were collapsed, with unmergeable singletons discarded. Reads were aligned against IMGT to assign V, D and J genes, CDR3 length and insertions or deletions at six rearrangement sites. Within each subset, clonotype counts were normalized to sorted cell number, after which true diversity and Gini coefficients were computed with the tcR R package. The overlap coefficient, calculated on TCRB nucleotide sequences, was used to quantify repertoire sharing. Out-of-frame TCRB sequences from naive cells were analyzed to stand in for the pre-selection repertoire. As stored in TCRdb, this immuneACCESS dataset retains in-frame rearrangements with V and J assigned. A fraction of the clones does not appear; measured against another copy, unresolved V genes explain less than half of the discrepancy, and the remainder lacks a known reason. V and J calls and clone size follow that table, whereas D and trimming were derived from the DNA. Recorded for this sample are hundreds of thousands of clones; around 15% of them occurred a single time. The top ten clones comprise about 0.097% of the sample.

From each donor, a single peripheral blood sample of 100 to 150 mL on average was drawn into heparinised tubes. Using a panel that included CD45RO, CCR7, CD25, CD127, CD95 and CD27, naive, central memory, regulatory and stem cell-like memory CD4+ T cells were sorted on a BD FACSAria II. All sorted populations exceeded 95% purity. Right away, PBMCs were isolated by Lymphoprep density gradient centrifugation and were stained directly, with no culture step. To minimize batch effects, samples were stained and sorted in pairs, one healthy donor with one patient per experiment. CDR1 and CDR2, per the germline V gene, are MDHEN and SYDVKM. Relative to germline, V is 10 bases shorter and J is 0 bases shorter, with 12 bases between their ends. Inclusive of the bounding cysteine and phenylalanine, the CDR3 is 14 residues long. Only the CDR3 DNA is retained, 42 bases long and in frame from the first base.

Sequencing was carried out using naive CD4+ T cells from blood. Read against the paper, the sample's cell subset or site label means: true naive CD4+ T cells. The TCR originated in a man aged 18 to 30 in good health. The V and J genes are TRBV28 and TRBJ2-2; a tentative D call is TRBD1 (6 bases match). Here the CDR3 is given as CANSDRTNTGELFF. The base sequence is TGTGCCAACTCGGACAGAACGAACACCGGGGAGCTGTTTTTT.